This T cell receptor beta chain comes out of a study of naive and memory T cell subsets. The table lists this clonotype with many counts. A UMI-containing oligonucleotide was joined by 3' ligation to the TCR cDNA template. Four PCR rounds used nested alpha and beta constant region primers plus the SP2 primer. TCRdb redid the calling of the 5' RACE reads with MiXCR, one entry per CDR3 protein. The sample holds 55,000 to 65,000 distinct CDR3 sequences, around 8% seen once. In germline, CDR1 is SQVTM, CDR2 ANQGSEA. This CDR3 comprises 12 residues. Trimming removed 7 bases from V and 7 bases from J, with 16 bases in between.

The source of this sequence is a female donor in good health. The chain is built from TRBV29-1 and TRBJ1-2, with no clear D. The CDR3 reads CSALDGVAGYTF. The CDR3, as DNA: TGCAGCGCTCTGGACGGGGTGGCTGGCTACACCTTC.